Listed below are T cell receptor beta chains from one sample, sequenced in a study of cytomegalovirus exposure and HLA in healthy donors. Data came from immunoSEQ multiplex PCR; TCRdb stores just in-frame clones and leaves some out. This sample has fewer than 250,000 clones; roughly 86% occur once, and the top ten carry more than 1.4%. Specimen: PBMCs. These receptors came from a woman aged 18 to 35 in good health and CMV-seronegative. Both conserved end residues are part of each CDR3. A D gene is named only where the DNA matches it firmly. The size field is filled for only some rows; it gives once, few, many or a size class.

.,TRBJ2-1,.,16,TRBV30,CAWSVRGTGGLAEQFF,TGTGCCTGGAGTGTACGAGGGACCGGGGGTCTTGCTGAGCAGTTCTTC
.,TRBJ1-5,.,18,TRBV25-1,CASSPMGGAGGSNQPQHF,TGTGCCAGCAGTCCCATGGGGGGGGCTGGGGGGAGCAATCAGCCCCAGCATTTT
.,TRBJ2-1,.,13,TRBV4-1,CASSQEVGQGEFF,TGCGCCAGCAGCCAAGAAGTCGGCCAGGGCGAGTTCTTC
.,TRBJ1-1,.,16,TRBV5-1,CASSFLQGPPNTEAFF,TGCGCCAGCAGCTTCTTACAGGGACCACCGAACACTGAAGCTTTCTTT
.,TRBJ2-7,TRBD1,15,TRBV4-2,CASSQGGQASYEQYF,TGTGCCAGCAGCCAAGGGGGACAGGCGTCCTACGAGCAGTACTTC
.,TRBJ2-5,TRBD2,18,TRBV9,CASSVEASGGSYQETQYF,TGTGCCAGCAGCGTAGAGGCTAGCGGGGGTTCCTACCAAGAGACCCAGTACTTC
once,TRBJ1-1,.,14,TRBV6-5,CASRFQGGGTEAFF,TGTGCCAGCAGATTTCAGGGAGGGGGCACTGAAGCTTTCTTT
.,TRBJ1-2,.,14,TRBV7-8,CASSLSQGAGGYTF,TGTGCCAGCAGCTTATCACAGGGAGCGGGGGGCTACACCTTC
.,TRBJ1-6,.,17,TRBV18,CASSQGSESSYNSPLHF,TGTGCCAGCTCACAAGGCTCGGAGAGCTCCTATAATTCACCCCTCCACTTT
.,TRBJ2-2,.,14,TRBV19,CASKGIQNTGELFF,TGTGCCAGTAAGGGGATTCAGAACACCGGGGAGCTGTTTTTT
.,TRBJ2-4,.,11,TRBV19,CASSISGIQYF,TGTGCCAGTAGTATAAGCGGGATTCAGTACTTC
.,TRBJ2-2,.,14,TRBV27,CASSSGLETGELFF,TGTGCCAGCAGTTCGGGGTTAGAGACCGGGGAGCTGTTTTTT
.,TRBJ1-5,.,18,TRBV19,CASSTSRPGGYSNQPQHF,TGTGCCAGTAGTACTTCCCGTCCGGGAGGATATAGCAATCAGCCCCAGCATTTT
once,TRBJ2-3,.,16,TRBV30,CAWGGNSRPGTDTQYF,TGTGCCTGGGGGGGGAATAGCCGCCCTGGCACAGATACGCAGTATTTT
.,TRBJ2-3,TRBD1,15,TRBV5-1,CASSPPRQGSDTQYF,TGCGCCAGCAGCCCCCCACGACAGGGTTCAGATACGCAGTATTTT
.,TRBJ1-5,.,15,TRBV15,CATSRGKGLGQPQHF,TGTGCCACCAGCAGAGGTAAGGGGCTTGGCCAGCCCCAGCATTTT
.,TRBJ1-2,.,14,TRBV5-1,CASSLVEGGYGYTF,TGCGCCAGCAGCTTGGTGGAGGGAGGCTATGGCTACACCTTC
.,TRBJ2-2,.,14,TRBV29-1,CSVDPGVDTGELFF,TGCAGCGTTGATCCGGGAGTTGACACCGGGGAGCTGTTTTTT
few,TRBJ1-1,.,11,TRBV19,CASSIGIQAFF,TGTGCCAGTAGTATAGGAATCCAGGCTTTCTTT